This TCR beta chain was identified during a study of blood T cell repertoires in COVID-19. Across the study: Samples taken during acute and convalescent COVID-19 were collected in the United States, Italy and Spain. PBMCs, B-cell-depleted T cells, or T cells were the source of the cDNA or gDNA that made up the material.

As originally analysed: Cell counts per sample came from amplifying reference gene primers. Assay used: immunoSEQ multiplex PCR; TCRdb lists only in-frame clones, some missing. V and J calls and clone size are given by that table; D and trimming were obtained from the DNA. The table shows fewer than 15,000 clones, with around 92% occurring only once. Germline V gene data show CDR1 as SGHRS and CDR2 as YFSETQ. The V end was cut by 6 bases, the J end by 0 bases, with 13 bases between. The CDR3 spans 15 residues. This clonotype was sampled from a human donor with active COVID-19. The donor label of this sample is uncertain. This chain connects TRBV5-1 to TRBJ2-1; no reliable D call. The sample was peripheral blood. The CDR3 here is CASTFQGDSYNEQFF. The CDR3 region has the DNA TGCGCCAGCACCTTCCAAGGAGACTCCTACAATGAGCAGTTCTTC.